Reported below is one T cell receptor beta chain. Its antigen is not known. CDR1 and CDR2 (germline): LNHDA, SQIVND (reference sequence). The V end lost 2 bases, the J end lost 6 bases, and 14 bases lay between the germline ends. This CDR3 has 15 amino acids. The data originate from a study of cytomegalovirus exposure and HLA in healthy donors. The study's findings and limits: Researchers reported from a later analysis that most CMV-associated TCR beta chains appeared HLA-restricted. Rare TCR sequences dominated, though some public TCRs recurred in many donors.

The PCR employed 60 Vbeta primers together with 13 Jbeta primers. Sequencing was performed with immunoSEQ multiplex PCR; in TCRdb, only in-frame clones are kept and a portion is missing. This table has 150,000 to 200,000 clones, more than 80% appearing once. This receptor was identified in a boy aged 10-17 years in good health and CMV-seronegative. The material sequenced was PBMCs. The rearrangement links TRBV19 to TRBJ2-1; D is undetermined. The CDR3 here is CASSIRLGPRNEQFF. In DNA form, the CDR3 reads TGTGCCAGTAGTATACGGCTTGGGCCTCGCAATGAGCAGTTCTTC.